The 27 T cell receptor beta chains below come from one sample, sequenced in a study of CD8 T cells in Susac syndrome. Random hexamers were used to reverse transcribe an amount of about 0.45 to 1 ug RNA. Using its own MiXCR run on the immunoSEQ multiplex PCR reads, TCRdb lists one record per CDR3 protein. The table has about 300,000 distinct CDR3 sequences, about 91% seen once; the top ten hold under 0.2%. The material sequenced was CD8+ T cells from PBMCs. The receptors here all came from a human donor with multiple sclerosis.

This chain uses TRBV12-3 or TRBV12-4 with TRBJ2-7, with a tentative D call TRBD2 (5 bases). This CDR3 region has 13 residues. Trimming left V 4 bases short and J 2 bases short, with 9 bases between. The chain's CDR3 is CASSWTEAYEQYF. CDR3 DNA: TGTGCCAGCAGTTGGACTGAAGCCTACGAGCAGTACTTC.

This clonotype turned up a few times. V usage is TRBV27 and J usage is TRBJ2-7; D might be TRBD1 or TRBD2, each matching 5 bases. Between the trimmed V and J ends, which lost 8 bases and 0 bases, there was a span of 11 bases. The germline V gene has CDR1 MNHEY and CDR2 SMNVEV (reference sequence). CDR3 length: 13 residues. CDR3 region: CASGGISSYEQYF. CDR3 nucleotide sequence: TGTGCCAGCGGGGGAATAAGCTCCTACGAGCAGTACTTC.

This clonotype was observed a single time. CDR3 nucleotides: TGTGCCAGCAGTTTGAGTCGTGGATCTGGGGAGCTGTTTTTT. It translates to CASSLSRGSGELFF. The chain employs TRBV28 and TRBJ2-2, with D unresolved. The CDR3 has 14 amino acids. Germline V gene data show CDR1 as MDHEN and CDR2 as SYDVKM. Trimming removed 3 bases at V and 8 bases at J, with 13 bases between. Using reference TRBV28 and TRBJ2-2 for the parts outside the CDR3, the full variable domain is DVKVTQSSRYLVKRTGEKVFLECVQDMDHENMFWYRQDPGLGLRLIYFSYDVKMKEKGDIPEGYSVSREKKERFSLILESASTNQTSMYLCASSLSRGSGELFFGEGSRLTVL.

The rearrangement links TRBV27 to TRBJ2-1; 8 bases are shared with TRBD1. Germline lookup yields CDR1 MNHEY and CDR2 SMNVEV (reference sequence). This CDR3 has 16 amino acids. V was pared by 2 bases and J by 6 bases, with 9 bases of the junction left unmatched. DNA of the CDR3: TGTGCCAGCAGTTTAATCCCCGCGACAGGGGTCAATGAGCAGTTCTTC. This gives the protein CASSLIPATGVNEQFF.

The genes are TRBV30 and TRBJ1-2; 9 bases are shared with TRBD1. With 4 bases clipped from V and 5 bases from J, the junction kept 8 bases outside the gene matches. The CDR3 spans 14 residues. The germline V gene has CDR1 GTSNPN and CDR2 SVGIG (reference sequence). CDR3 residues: CAWNFGTGLYGYTF. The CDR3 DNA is TGTGCCTGGAATTTCGGGACAGGGTTATATGGCTACACCTTC.

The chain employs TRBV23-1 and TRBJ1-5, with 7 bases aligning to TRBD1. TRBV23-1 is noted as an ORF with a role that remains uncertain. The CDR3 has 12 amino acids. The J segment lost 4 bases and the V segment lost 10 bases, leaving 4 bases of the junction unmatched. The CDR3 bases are TGCGCCATTCAGGGGGTAAATCAGCCCCAGCATTTT. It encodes CAIQGVNQPQHF.

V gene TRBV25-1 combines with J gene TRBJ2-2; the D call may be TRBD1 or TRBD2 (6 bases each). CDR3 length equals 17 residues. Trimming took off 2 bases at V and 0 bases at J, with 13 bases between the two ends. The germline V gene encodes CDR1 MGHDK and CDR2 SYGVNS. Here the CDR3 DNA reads TGTGCCAGCAGTGAAAGGGGGGCCTGGACGAACACCGGGGAGCTGTTTTTT. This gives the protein CASSERGAWTNTGELFF.

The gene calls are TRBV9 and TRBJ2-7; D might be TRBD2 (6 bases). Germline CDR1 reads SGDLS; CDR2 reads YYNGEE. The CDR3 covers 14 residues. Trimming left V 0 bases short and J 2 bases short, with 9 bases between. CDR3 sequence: CASSVGAGTYEQYF. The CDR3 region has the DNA TGTGCCAGCAGCGTAGGAGCGGGCACCTACGAGCAGTACTTC.

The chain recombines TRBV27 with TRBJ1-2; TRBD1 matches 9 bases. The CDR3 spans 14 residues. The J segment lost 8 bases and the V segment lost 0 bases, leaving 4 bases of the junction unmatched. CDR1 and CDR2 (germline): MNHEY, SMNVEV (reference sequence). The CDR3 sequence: CASSLSGQGEGYTF. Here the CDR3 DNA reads TGTGCCAGCAGTTTATCGGGACAGGGAGAAGGCTACACCTTC.

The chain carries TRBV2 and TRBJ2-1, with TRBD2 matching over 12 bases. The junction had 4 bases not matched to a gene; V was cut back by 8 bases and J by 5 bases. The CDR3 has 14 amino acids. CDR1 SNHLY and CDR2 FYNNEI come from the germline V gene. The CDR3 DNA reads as TGTGCCAGCCTGGGACTAGCGGGCCACAATGAGCAGTTCTTC. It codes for CASLGLAGHNEQFF.

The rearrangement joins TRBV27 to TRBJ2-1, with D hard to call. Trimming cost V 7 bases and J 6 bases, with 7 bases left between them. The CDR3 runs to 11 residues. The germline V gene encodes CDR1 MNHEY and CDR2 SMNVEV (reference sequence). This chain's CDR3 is CASNVGNEQFF. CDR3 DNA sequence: TGTGCCAGCAACGTGGGCAATGAGCAGTTCTTC.

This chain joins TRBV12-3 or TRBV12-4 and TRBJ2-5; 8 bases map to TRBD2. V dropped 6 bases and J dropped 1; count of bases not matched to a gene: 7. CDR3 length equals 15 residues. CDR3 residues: CASSPLGTSQETQYF. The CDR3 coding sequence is TGTGCCAGCAGCCCGTTAGGGACTAGCCAAGAGACCCAGTACTTC.

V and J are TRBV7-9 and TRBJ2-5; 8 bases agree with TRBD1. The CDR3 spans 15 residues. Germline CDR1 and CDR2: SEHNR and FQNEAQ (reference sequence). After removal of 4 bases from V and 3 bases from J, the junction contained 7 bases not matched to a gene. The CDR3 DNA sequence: TGTGCCAGCAGCTCCTTCTACAGGGGGGAAGAGACCCAGTACTTC. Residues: CASSSFYRGEETQYF.

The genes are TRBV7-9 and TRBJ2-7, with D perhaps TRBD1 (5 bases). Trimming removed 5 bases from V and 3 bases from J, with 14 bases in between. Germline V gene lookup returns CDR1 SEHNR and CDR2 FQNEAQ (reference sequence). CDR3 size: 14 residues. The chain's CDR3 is CASSLPGYYYEQYF. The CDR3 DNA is TGTGCCAGCAGCCTCCCAGGGTACTACTACGAGCAGTACTTC.

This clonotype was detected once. The CDR3: CAISDQDSSVGGGANVLTF. Here the CDR3 DNA reads TGTGCCATCAGTGATCAAGACAGCTCCGTGGGAGGGGGGGCCAACGTCCTGACTTTC. V and J are TRBV10-3 and TRBJ2-6; the match to TRBD2 covers 7 bases. The V gene end was trimmed by 3 bases and the J gene end by 4 bases; junction bases not matched to a gene: 15. The germline V gene has CDR1 ENHRY and CDR2 SYGVKD. The CDR3 loop spans 19 amino acids.

The CDR3 sequence is CASRPPGLAGPRPYFF. CDR3 nucleotide sequence: TGTGCCAGCAGACCCCCCGGGCTAGCGGGGCCTCGCCCCTATTTCTTC. The rearrangement links TRBV2 to TRBJ2-1; 9 nucleotides line up with TRBD2. CDR3 size: 16 residues. Germline-derived CDR1 and CDR2 are SNHLY and FYNNEI. With V trimmed by 6 bases and J by 16 bases, 22 bases remained unmatched.

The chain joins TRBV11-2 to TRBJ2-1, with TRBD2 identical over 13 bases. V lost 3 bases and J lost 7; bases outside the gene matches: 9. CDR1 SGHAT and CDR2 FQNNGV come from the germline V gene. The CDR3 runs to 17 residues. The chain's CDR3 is CASSFPRLAGGLNEQFF. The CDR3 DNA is TGTGCCAGCAGCTTCCCTCGACTAGCGGGGGGCCTTAATGAGCAGTTCTTC.

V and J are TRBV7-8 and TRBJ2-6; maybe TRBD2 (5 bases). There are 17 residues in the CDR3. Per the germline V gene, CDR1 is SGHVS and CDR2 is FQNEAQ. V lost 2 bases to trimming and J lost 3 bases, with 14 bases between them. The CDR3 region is CASSLTAAGVGANVLTF. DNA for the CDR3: TGTGCCAGCAGCTTAACTGCTGCCGGGGTTGGGGCCAACGTCCTGACTTTC.

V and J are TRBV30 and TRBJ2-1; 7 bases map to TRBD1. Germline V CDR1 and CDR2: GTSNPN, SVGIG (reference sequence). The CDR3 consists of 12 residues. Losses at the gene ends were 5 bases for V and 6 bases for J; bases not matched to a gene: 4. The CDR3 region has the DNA TGTGCCTGGGGGACAGTTAGCAATGAGCAGTTCTTC. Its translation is CAWGTVSNEQFF.

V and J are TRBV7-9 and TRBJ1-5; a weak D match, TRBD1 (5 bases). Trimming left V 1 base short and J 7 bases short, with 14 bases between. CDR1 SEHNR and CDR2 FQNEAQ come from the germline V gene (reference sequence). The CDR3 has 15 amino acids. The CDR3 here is CASSLETIPGQPQHF. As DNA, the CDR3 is TGTGCCAGCAGCTTAGAAACGATTCCAGGGCAGCCCCAGCATTTT.

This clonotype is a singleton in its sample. The DNA for the CDR3 is TGTGCCAGTAGTCCATCCGCGGGGGGATCCTACGAGCAGTACTTC. Translating gives CASSPSAGGSYEQYF. The chain has TRBV19 and TRBJ2-7, with 8 bases matching TRBD2. CDR3 length: 15 amino acids. Germline CDR1 is LNHDA and CDR2 is SQIVND (reference sequence). The V gene end was trimmed by 5 bases and the J gene end by 1 base; junction bases not matched to a gene: 7.

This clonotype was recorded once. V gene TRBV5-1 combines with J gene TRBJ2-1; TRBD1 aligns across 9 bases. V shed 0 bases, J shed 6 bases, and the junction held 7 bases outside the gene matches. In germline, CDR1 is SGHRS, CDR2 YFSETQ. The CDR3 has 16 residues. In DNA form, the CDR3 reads TGCGCCAGCAGCTTGGGACAGGGGGAAAGAGGCAATGAGCAGTTCTTC. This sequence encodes CASSLGQGERGNEQFF.

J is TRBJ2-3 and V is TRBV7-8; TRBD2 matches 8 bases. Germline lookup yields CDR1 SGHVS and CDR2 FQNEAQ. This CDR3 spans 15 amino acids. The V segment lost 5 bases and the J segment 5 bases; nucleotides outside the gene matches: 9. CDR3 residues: CASSPSGSVVDTQYF. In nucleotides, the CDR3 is TGTGCCAGCAGCCCCAGCGGGAGTGTGGTAGATACGCAGTATTTT.

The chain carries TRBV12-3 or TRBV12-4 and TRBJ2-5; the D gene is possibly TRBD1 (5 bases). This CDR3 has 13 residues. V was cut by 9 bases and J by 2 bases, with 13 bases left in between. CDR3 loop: CASLDSDQETQYF. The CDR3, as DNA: TGTGCCAGTCTAGACAGTGATCAAGAGACCCAGTACTTC.

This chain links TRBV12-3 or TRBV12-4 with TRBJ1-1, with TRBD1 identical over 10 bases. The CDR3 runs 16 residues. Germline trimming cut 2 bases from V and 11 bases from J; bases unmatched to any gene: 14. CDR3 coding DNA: TGTGCCAGCAGTTTACCCCGGACAGGGGGAAATTGGCTGGCTTTCTTT. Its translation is CASSLPRTGGNWLAFF.

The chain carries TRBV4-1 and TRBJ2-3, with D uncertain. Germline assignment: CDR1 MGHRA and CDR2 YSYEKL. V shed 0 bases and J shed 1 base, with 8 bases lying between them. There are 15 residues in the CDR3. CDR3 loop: CASSQESRGTDTQYF. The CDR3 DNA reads TGCGCCAGCAGCCAAGAAAGTCGCGGCACAGATACGCAGTATTTT.

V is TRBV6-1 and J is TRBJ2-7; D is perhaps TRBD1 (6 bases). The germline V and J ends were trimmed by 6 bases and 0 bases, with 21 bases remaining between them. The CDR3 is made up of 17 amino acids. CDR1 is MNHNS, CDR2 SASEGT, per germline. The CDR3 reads CASSTPRSTGPSYEQYF. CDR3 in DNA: TGTGCCAGCAGCACGCCGCGGTCGACAGGACCCTCCTACGAGCAGTACTTC.